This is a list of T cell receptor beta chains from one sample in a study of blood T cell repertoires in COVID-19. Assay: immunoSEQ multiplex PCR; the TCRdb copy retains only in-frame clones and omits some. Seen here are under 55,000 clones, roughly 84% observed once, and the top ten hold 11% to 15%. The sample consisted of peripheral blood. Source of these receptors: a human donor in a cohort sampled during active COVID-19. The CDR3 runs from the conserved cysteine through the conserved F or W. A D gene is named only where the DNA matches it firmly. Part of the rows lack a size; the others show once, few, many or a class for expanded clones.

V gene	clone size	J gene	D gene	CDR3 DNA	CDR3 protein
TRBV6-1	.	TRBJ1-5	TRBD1	TGTGCCAGCAGTGAGGAGTTGGGACAGGGGGCGTTGGTACGCAATCAGCCCCAGCATTTT	CASSEELGQGALVRNQPQHF
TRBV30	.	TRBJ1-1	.	TGTGCCTGGAGGGGGGCAGGGCTGAACACTGAAGCTTTCTTT	CAWRGAGLNTEAFF
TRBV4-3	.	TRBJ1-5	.	TGCGCCAGCAGCCAAGAATTCCTCAATCAGCCCCAGCATTTT	CASSQEFLNQPQHF
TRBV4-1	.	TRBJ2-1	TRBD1	TGCGCCAGCAGCCAAGGGACAGGGGTACGGAACAATGAGCAGTTCTTC	CASSQGTGVRNNEQFF
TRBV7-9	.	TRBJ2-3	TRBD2	TGTGCCAGCAGCGAGCGGGGGTCGAGCACAGATACGCAGTATTTT	CASSERGSSTDTQYF
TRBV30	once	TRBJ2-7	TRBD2	TGTGCCTGGGGGGTCGGGAGGGCGTCCTACGAGCAGTACTTC	CAWGVGRASYEQYF
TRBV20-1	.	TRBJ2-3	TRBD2	TGCAGTGCTAGTGGTAGCGGGAGCACAGATACGCAGTATTTT	CSASGSGSTDTQYF
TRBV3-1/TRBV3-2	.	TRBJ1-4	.	TGTGCCAGCAGCCAAAACTCAGCGGTGGCTAATGAAAAACTGTTTTTT	CASSQNSAVANEKLFF
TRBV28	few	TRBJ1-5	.	TGTGCCAGCAGTTTATCTCATCAGCCCCAGCATTTT	CASSLSHQPQHF
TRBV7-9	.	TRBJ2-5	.	TGTGCCAGCAGCTTATTGGGCCGGGGAAAAGAGACCCAGTACTTC	CASSLLGRGKETQYF
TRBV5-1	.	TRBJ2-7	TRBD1	TGCGCCAGCAGCTTTTCGACAGGGGAAGGCTACGAGCAGTACTTC	CASSFSTGEGYEQYF
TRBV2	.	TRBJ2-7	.	TGTGCCAGCAGTTCTTCCACGACTACTTCCTACGAGCAGTACTTC	CASSSSTTTSYEQYF
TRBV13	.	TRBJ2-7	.	TGTGCCAGCAGCTTATTGGGCACCACCTACGAGCAGTACTTC	CASSLLGTTYEQYF
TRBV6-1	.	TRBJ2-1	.	TGTGCCAGCAGTGAACAGGGGTATGGTGAGCAGTTCTTC	CASSEQGYGEQFF
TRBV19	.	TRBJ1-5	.	TGTGCCAGTAGTCTCACAGGGTCAGGTCAGCCCCAGCATTTT	CASSLTGSGQPQHF
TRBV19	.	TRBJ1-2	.	TGTGCCAGTAGTCCGGACAGCAACTATGGCTACACCTTC	CASSPDSNYGYTF